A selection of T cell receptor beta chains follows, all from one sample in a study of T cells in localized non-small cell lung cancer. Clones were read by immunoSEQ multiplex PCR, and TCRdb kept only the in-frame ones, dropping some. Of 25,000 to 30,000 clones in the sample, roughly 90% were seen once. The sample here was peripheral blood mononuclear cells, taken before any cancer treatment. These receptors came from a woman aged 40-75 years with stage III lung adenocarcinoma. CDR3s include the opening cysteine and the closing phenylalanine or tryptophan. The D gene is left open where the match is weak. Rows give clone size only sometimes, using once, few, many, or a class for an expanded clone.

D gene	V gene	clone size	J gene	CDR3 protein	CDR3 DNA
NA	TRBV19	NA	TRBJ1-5	CASSIEGGYSNQPQHF	TGTGCCAGTAGTATAGAGGGCGGCTATAGCAATCAGCCCCAGCATTTT
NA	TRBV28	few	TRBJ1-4	CASSWATEKLFF	TGTGCCAGCAGTTGGGCAACTGAAAAACTGTTTTTT
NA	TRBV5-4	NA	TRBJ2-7	CASSAQGSAGEQYF	TGTGCCAGCAGCGCACAAGGGTCCGCTGGCGAGCAGTACTTC
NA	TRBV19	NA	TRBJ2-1	CASRPDYGEQFF	TGTGCCAGTAGGCCCGACTACGGTGAGCAGTTCTTC
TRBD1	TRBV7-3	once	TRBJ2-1	CASSLASGTGWNEQFF	TGTGCCAGCAGCTTAGCCTCCGGGACAGGGTGGAATGAGCAGTTCTTC
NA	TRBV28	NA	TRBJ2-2	CASSPPGSNTGELFF	TGTGCCAGCAGCCCTCCAGGGTCGAACACCGGGGAGCTGTTTTTT
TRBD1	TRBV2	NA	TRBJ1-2	CASRPGQHNYGYTF	TGTGCCAGCAGACCGGGACAGCATAACTATGGCTACACCTTC
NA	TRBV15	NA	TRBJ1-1	CATSRDFNTEAFF	TGTGCCACCAGCAGAGATTTCAACACTGAAGCTTTCTTT
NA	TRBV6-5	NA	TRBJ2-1	CASSQTWTEEQFF	TGTGCCAGCAGTCAAACATGGACTGAAGAGCAGTTCTTC
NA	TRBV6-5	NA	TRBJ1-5	CASSYRRDQPQHF	TGTGCCAGCAGTTACAGGCGAGATCAGCCCCAGCATTTT
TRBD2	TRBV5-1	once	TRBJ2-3	CASGGGTDTQYF	TGCGCCAGCGGGGGGGGCACAGATACGCAGTATTTT
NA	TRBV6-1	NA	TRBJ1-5	CASSSEGPRVQPQHF	TGTGCCAGCAGTTCCGAAGGGCCTAGAGTTCAGCCCCAGCATTTT
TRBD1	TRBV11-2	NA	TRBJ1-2	CASSPGQGAGYTF	TGTGCCAGCAGCCCCGGACAGGGGGCAGGCTACACCTTC
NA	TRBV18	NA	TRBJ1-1	CASSPGLMNTEAFF	TGTGCCAGCTCACCGGGACTGATGAACACTGAAGCTTTCTTT
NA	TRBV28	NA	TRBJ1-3	CASRTFSRGGNTIYF	TGTGCCAGCAGAACTTTTTCCCGGGGCGGAAACACCATATATTTT
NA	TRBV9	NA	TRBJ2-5	CASSVGPYQETQYF	TGTGCCAGCAGCGTAGGACCGTACCAAGAGACCCAGTACTTC
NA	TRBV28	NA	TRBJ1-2	CASSPPPGSNYGYTF	TGTGCCAGCAGTCCACCGCCCGGTTCAAACTATGGCTACACCTTC
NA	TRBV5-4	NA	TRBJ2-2	CASSLAGTRSTGELFF	TGTGCCAGCAGCTTGGCCGGGACTCGGAGCACCGGGGAGCTGTTTTTT
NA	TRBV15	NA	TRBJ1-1	CATSRDAVLEAFF	TGTGCCACCAGCAGAGATGCCGTGCTTGAAGCTTTCTTT
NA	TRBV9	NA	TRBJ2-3	CASSRAGPVGDTQYF	TGTGCCAGCAGCCGAGCCGGGCCTGTGGGAGATACGCAGTATTTT
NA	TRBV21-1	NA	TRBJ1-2	CASSTVRGNYGYTF	TGTGCCAGCAGCACGGTAAGGGGCAACTATGGCTACACCTTC
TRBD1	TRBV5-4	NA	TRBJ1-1	CASSLWDRGPEAFF	TGTGCCAGCAGCTTATGGGACAGGGGGCCTGAAGCTTTCTTT
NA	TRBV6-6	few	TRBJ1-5	CASRTDSNQPQHF	TGTGCCAGCAGAACGGATAGCAATCAGCCCCAGCATTTT
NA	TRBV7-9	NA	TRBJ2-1	CASSFLRGSYNEQFF	TGTGCCAGCAGCTTCCTCCGGGGGTCCTACAATGAGCAGTTCTTC
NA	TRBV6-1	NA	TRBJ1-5	CASRRGDYSNQPQHF	TGTGCCAGCAGGAGAGGGGATTATAGCAATCAGCCCCAGCATTTT
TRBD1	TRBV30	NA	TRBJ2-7	CAWSGQGFYEQYF	TGTGCCTGGAGTGGACAGGGTTTCTACGAGCAGTACTTC
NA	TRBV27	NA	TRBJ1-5	CASSLSGNEQPQHF	TGTGCCAGCAGTTTATCAGGGAATGAACAGCCCCAGCATTTT
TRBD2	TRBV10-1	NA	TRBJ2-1	CASSRTSGRGNEQFF	TGCGCCAGCAGTCGGACTAGCGGGAGGGGCAATGAGCAGTTCTTC
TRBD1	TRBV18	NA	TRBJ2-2	CASSLNSGTGDTGELFF	TGTGCCAGCTCACTGAATTCCGGGACAGGGGACACCGGGGAGCTGTTTTTT
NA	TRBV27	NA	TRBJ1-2	CASSQPTGLGYTF	TGTGCCAGCAGTCAACCTACAGGGTTAGGCTACACCTTC
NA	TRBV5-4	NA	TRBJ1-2	CASSLEDSIANYGYTF	TGTGCCAGCAGCTTGGAAGACAGCATAGCTAACTATGGCTACACCTTC
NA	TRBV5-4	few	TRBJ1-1	CASSPLVGGDTEAFF	TGTGCCAGCAGCCCCCTAGTGGGGGGGGACACTGAAGCTTTCTTT
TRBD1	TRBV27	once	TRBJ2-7	CASSFDRVREQYF	TGTGCCAGCAGTTTCGACAGGGTTAGGGAGCAGTACTTC
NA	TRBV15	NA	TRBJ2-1	CATSRPGYEQFF	TGTGCCACCAGCCGCCCGGGATATGAGCAGTTCTTC
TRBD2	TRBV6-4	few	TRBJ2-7	CASSYLAGASYEQYF	TGTGCCAGCAGTTATCTAGCGGGAGCTTCCTACGAGCAGTACTTC
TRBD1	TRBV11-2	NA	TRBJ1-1	CASSSGQGLIKAFF	TGTGCCAGCAGCTCGGGACAGGGGCTTATAAAAGCTTTCTTT
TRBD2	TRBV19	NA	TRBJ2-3	CASSGLAGTGTDTQYF	TGTGCCAGTAGTGGGCTAGCGGGGACAGGCACAGATACGCAGTATTTT
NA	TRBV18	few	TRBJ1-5	CASSPKMGLLGDSNQPQHF	TGTGCCAGCTCACCTAAGATGGGCCTATTAGGGGATAGCAATCAGCCCCAGCATTTT
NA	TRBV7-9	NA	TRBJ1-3	CASSLGVNTIYF	TGTGCCAGCAGCTTAGGGGTGAACACCATATATTTT
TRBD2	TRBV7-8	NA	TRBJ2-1	CASSGGLAATYNEQFF	TGTGCCAGCAGCGGTGGACTAGCGGCTACTTACAATGAGCAGTTCTTC
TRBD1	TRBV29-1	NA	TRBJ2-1	CSVWAGGRHNEQFF	TGCAGCGTTTGGGCAGGGGGCAGGCACAATGAGCAGTTCTTC
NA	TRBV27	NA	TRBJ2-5	CASSLGETQYF	TGTGCCAGCAGTTTGGGGGAGACCCAGTACTTC
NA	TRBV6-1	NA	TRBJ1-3	CASSAPGAGNTIYF	TGTGCCAGCAGTGCCCCAGGGGCTGGAAACACCATATATTTT
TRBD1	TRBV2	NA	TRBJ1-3	CASSPTLTGSGNTIYF	TGTGCCAGCAGTCCCACCCTGACAGGGTCTGGAAACACCATATATTTT
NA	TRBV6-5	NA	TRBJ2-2	CASRTGLGTGELFF	TGTGCCAGCAGAACAGGGTTGGGCACCGGGGAGCTGTTTTTT
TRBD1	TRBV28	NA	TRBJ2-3	CASSFGQGPDTQYF	TGTGCCAGCAGTTTCGGACAGGGGCCAGATACGCAGTATTTT
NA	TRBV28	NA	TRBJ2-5	CASSLGSYQETQYF	TGTGCCAGCAGTTTGGGGAGTTACCAAGAGACCCAGTACTTC
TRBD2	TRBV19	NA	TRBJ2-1	CASSLMAGGLYNEQFF	TGTGCCAGTAGTCTAATGGCGGGAGGGCTATACAATGAGCAGTTCTTC
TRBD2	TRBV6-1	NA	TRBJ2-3	CATNPTSGGSDTQYF	TGTGCCACCAACCCGACTAGCGGGGGATCAGATACGCAGTATTTT
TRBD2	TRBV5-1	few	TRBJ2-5	CASSITSVQETQYF	TGCGCCAGCAGCATTACTAGCGTCCAAGAGACCCAGTACTTC
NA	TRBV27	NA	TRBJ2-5	CASKRGGEETQYF	TGTGCCAGCAAACGAGGGGGGGAAGAGACCCAGTACTTC
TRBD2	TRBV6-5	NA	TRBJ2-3	CASSFSGSDTQYF	TGTGCCAGCAGTTTTAGCGGGTCAGATACGCAGTATTTT
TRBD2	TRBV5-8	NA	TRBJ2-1	CASSSHLTSGRSNEQFF	TGTGCCAGCAGCTCCCACCTGACTAGCGGGCGCTCCAATGAGCAGTTCTTC
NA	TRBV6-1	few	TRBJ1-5	CASSERGPQHF	TGTGCCAGCAGTGAACGAGGGCCCCAGCATTTT
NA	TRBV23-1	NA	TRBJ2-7	CASSQSRQLYEQYF	TGCGCCAGCAGTCAATCCCGACAGCTCTACGAGCAGTACTTC